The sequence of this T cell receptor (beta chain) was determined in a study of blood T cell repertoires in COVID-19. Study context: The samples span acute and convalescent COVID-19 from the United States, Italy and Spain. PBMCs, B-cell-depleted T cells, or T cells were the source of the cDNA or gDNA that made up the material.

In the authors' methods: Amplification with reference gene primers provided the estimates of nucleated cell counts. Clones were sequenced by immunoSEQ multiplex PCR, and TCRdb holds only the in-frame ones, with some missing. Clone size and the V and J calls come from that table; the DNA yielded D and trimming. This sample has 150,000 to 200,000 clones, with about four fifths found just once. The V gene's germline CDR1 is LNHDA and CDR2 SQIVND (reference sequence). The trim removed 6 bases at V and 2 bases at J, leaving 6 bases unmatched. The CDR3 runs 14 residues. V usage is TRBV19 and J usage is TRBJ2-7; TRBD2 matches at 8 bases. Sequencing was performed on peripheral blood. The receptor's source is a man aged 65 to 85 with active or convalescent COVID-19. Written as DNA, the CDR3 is TGTGCCAGTAGAGGCGGGGGGCTTACCTACGAGCAGTACTTC. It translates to CASRGGGLTYEQYF.